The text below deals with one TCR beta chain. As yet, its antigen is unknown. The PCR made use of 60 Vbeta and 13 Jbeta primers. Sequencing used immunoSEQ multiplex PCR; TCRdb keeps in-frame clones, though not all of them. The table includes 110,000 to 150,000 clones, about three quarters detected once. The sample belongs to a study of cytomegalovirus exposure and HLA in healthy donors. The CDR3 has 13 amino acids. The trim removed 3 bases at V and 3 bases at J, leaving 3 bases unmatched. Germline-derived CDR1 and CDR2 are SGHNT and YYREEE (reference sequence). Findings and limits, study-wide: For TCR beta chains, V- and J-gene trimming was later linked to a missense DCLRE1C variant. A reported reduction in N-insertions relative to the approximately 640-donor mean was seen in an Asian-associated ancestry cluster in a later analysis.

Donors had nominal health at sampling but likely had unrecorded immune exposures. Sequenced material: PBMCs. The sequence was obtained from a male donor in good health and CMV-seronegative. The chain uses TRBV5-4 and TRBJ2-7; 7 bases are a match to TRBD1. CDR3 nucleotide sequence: TGTGCCAGCAGCTGGGGACAGCGCTACGAGCAGTACTTC. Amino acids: CASSWGQRYEQYF.